What follows are 20 T cell receptor beta chains derived from one specimen sequenced in a study of cytomegalovirus exposure and HLA in healthy donors. Amplification used 60 Vbeta primers and 13 Jbeta primers. TCRdb keeps only in-frame clones here, not all; method: immunoSEQ multiplex PCR. The sample gives about 200,000 clones, around 75% of which show up once; 1.5% to 2% is in the top ten. Specimen: PBMCs. These receptors were taken from a woman aged 25 to 39 in good health and CMV-seronegative.

The V gene is TRBV10-3, the J gene TRBJ1-1, with D possibly TRBD1 on 6 matching bases. In germline, CDR1 is ENHRY, CDR2 SYGVKD. V shed 7 bases and J shed 1 base, with 10 bases lying between them. This CDR3 contains 13 residues. The DNA of the CDR3 is TGTGCCATCAAAGGACAGCAGAACACTGAAGCTTTCTTT. Its translation is CAIKGQQNTEAFF.

V usage is TRBV7-8 and J usage is TRBJ1-1; D not certain. The germline CDR1 and CDR2 sequences are SGHVS and FQNEAQ. V gave up 3 bases and J gave up 2 bases, with 7 bases separating them. This CDR3 is 13 amino acids long. The chain's CDR3 is CASSLISNTEAFF. CDR3 nucleotides: TGTGCCAGCAGCTTGATCAGTAACACTGAAGCTTTCTTT.

The J gene is TRBJ2-7, the V gene TRBV5-5; TRBD1 aligns across 9 bases. V shed 2 bases and J 2 bases; nucleotides not matched to a gene: 8. Per the germline V gene, CDR1 is SGHKS and CDR2 is YYEKEE (reference sequence). The CDR3 is made up of 16 amino acids. In DNA, the CDR3 is TGTGCCAGCAGCTTTGCTGGACAGGGGCCTGCCTACGAGCAGTACTTC. Protein: CASSFAGQGPAYEQYF.

This chain links TRBV6-6 with TRBJ1-1; D is ambiguous. This CDR3 is built from 13 residues. Trimming took off 0 bases at V and 3 bases at J, with 5 bases between the two ends. Germline CDR1 reads MNHNY; CDR2 reads SVGAGI (reference sequence). This CDR3 is CASSYSRDTEAFF. DNA for the CDR3: TGTGCCAGCAGTTACTCGCGAGACACTGAAGCTTTCTTT.

V usage is TRBV27 and J usage is TRBJ1-6; the match to TRBD1 covers 8 bases. Germline V lookup: CDR1 MNHEY, CDR2 SMNVEV (reference sequence). The CDR3 extends over 16 amino acids. The V and J ends lost 4 bases and 7 bases, in that order; junction bases with no gene match: 9. The CDR3 nucleotides read TGTGCCAGCAGTTCTATCGGACAGGGCGTCAATTCACCCCTCCACTTT. This encodes CASSSIGQGVNSPLHF.

The chain recombines TRBV25-1 with TRBJ2-7; tentative D call: TRBD1 (6 bases). Trimming took off 3 bases at V and 6 bases at J, with 15 bases between the two ends. Germline assignment: CDR1 MGHDK and CDR2 SYGVNS. The CDR3 runs to 14 residues. CDR3 in DNA: TGTGCCAGCAGTGAGCCAGGGGATGCCTCCGAGCAGTACTTC. Translating it yields CASSEPGDASEQYF.

The rearrangement uses TRBV18 and TRBJ2-5; 7 positions agree with TRBD1. After removal of 3 bases from V and 5 bases from J, the junction contained 3 bases not matched to a gene. This CDR3 region has 13 residues. CDR1 and CDR2 (germline): KGHSH, LQKENI. The CDR3: CASSPTGSETQYF. The CDR3 coding sequence is TGTGCCAGCTCACCGACAGGGTCGGAGACCCAGTACTTC.

The chain couples TRBV7-9 to TRBJ1-5; D unresolved. CDR3 length equals 15 residues. Between the trimmed V and J ends, which lost 8 bases and 7 bases, there was a span of 21 bases. Germline V gene sequence: CDR1 SEHNR, CDR2 FQNEAQ (reference sequence). CDR3 region: CASPRDRDPRQPQHF. The CDR3, as DNA: TGTGCCAGCCCCCGGGATAGGGATCCGAGGCAGCCCCAGCATTTT.

This clone was detected only a few times. The chain uses TRBV7-2 and TRBJ1-5; 7 bases line up with TRBD1. V was pared by 5 bases and J by 1 base, with 8 bases of the junction left unmatched. Germline-derived CDR1 and CDR2 are SGHTA and FQGNSA. The CDR3 covers 16 residues. The CDR3 spells CASSLTSGQSNQPQHF. CDR3 in DNA: TGTGCCAGCAGCCTAACCTCGGGACAGAGCAATCAGCCCCAGCATTTT.

This clone was observed a few times. The J gene is TRBJ1-2, the V gene TRBV19; D ambiguous. Trimming shortened V by 0 bases and J by 3 bases, and 14 bases separated the two germline ends. The CDR3 loop spans 16 amino acids. Germline V gene lookup returns CDR1 LNHDA and CDR2 SQIVND (reference sequence). The CDR3 bases are TGTGCCAGTAGTATAGACAAGCGGAGCCTTCACTATGGCTACACCTTC. Its translation: CASSIDKRSLHYGYTF.

The V call is TRBV6-5, the J call TRBJ1-2; 7 nucleotides line up with TRBD1. The CDR3 runs to 15 residues. Trimming cost V 0 bases and J 4 bases; bases outside gene matches: 5. The germline V gene encodes CDR1 MNHEY and CDR2 SVGAGI. The CDR3 spells CASSYSKGAPYGYTF. The CDR3 DNA reads as TGTGCCAGCAGTTACTCTAAGGGGGCCCCCTATGGCTACACCTTC.

The J gene is TRBJ2-5, the V gene TRBV7-3; 13 bases match TRBD2. The CDR3 extends over 13 amino acids. Trimming cost V 5 bases and J 14 bases; bases outside gene matches: 8. Germline V lookup: CDR1 SGHTA, CDR2 FQGTGA. The CDR3 loop reads CASSPQTSGRPYF. The CDR3 DNA reads TGTGCCAGCAGCCCGCAGACTAGCGGGAGGCCCTACTTC.

CDR3 loop: CASRELAGSYNEQFF. As DNA, the CDR3 is TGTGCCAGCAGGGAACTAGCGGGATCGTACAATGAGCAGTTCTTC. The chain is built from TRBV2 and TRBJ2-1; 10 bases are shared with TRBD2. Germline CDR1 is SNHLY and CDR2 is FYNNEI. The CDR3 runs 15 residues. Losses at the gene ends were 6 bases for V and 4 bases for J; bases not matched to a gene: 6.

This chain uses TRBV5-6 with TRBJ2-3, with 8 positions matching TRBD2. The CDR3 consists of 15 residues. The V and J ends lost 1 base and 3 bases, in that order; junction bases with no gene match: 4. Germline V lookup: CDR1 SGHDT, CDR2 YYEEEE. In nucleotides, the CDR3 is TGTGCCAGCAGCTTGTTCGGGGGGGGAACAGATACGCAGTATTTT. Translated: CASSLFGGGTDTQYF. Variable domain in full (rest from reference TRBV5-6 and TRBJ2-3): DAGVTQSPTHLIKTRGQQVTLRCSPKSGHDTVSWYQQALGQGPQFIFQYYEEEERQRGNFPDRFSGHQFPNYSSELNVNALLLGDSALYLCASSLFGGGTDTQYFGPGTRLTVL.

The chain links TRBV2 to TRBJ1-2, with 9 bases identical to TRBD1. This CDR3 contains 17 residues. The ends lost 11 bases at V and 4 bases at J; junction bases unmatched: 20. Germline V gene data show CDR1 as SNHLY and CDR2 as FYNNEI. Here the CDR3 DNA reads TGTGCCGGCTCTCAGTCCCGGGACAGGGTTCGAGGCTATGGCTACACCTTC. Translated: CAGSQSRDRVRGYGYTF.

The chain combines TRBV2 with TRBJ2-7, with D perhaps TRBD1 (5 bases). Trimming shortened V by 6 bases and J by 2 bases, and 17 bases separated the two germline ends. The CDR3 is 15 amino acids. Germline CDR1 SNHLY, CDR2 FYNNEI. CDR3 region: CASRARAPAAYEQYF. CDR3 sequence (DNA): TGTGCCAGCAGAGCCAGGGCTCCCGCGGCCTACGAGCAGTACTTC.

The J gene is TRBJ1-3, the V gene TRBV2; D perhaps matches TRBD1 (6 bases). The CDR3 is 13 residues long. V was cut by 4 bases and J by 5 bases, with 9 bases left in between. Per the germline V gene, CDR1 is SNHLY and CDR2 is FYNNEI. In DNA, the CDR3 is TGTGCCAGCAGTGCAGGGGTGAGAAACACCATATATTTT. It is translated as CASSAGVRNTIYF.

The genes are TRBV11-2 and TRBJ1-4, with D unclear. CDR1 is SGHAT, CDR2 FQNNGV, per germline. V shed 8 bases and J shed 10 bases, with 14 bases lying between them. The CDR3 is 12 residues long. The CDR3 DNA follows: TGTGCCAGCTCCCCGGAGAGGGTAAAACTGTTTTTT. This sequence encodes CASSPERVKLFF.

The genes are TRBV4-3 and TRBJ2-3, with D tentatively TRBD2 (6 bases). Germline V gene sequence: CDR1 LGHNA, CDR2 YSLEER. Between the trimmed V and J ends, which lost 3 bases and 4 bases, there was a span of 20 bases. CDR3 size: 17 residues. The CDR3 sequence is CASSQRSTGTFSDTQYF. CDR3 nucleotides: TGCGCCAGCAGCCAGCGCTCCACCGGGACTTTCTCAGATACGCAGTATTTT.

The rearrangement links TRBV7-6 to TRBJ1-4, with TRBD1 matching 7 bases. This CDR3 contains 16 residues. Germline V lookup: CDR1 SGHVS, CDR2 FNYEAQ. Germline trimming cut 5 bases from V and 5 bases from J; bases unmatched to any gene: 11. The CDR3 DNA reads TGTGCCAGCAGCCTAACCCCCGGGACAGAAAATGAAAAACTGTTTTTT. It specifies CASSLTPGTENEKLFF.